The entry below gives a single TCR beta chain sequence along with its context. No antigen is known for it. This specimen comes from a study of T cells after yellow fever vaccination. The study's findings and limits: Clones that expanded after primary vaccination mostly reappeared after the booster (roughly 95% CD4, 88% CD8). When the response was secondary, it was weaker but reached its peak faster, day 5 versus 15. Of the clonotypes, a small share occurred in both CD4 and CD8 compartments.

In germline, CDR1 is LGHNA, CDR2 YSLEER. The junction had 6 bases not matched to a gene; V was cut back by 1 base and J by 6 bases. This CDR3 has 15 amino acids. Universal primer sites and UMIs were introduced during 5'RACE template-switching synthesis of TCR cDNA. TCRdb passed the 5' RACE reads through MiXCR, listing each CDR3 protein once. The sample lists about 400,000 distinct CDR3 sequences; over 5% were seen once. The receptor was derived from a man younger than 45 who received the YFV17D yellow fever vaccine. This specimen consisted of PBMCs, obtained 5 days after the yellow fever booster vaccination. The chain couples TRBV4-3 to TRBJ2-7; 10 nucleotides align to TRBD2. CDR3 nucleotides: TGCGCCAGCAGCCAAGGGCGGCTAGCGGGAGTCGAGCAGTACTTC. It translates to CASSQGRLAGVEQYF.